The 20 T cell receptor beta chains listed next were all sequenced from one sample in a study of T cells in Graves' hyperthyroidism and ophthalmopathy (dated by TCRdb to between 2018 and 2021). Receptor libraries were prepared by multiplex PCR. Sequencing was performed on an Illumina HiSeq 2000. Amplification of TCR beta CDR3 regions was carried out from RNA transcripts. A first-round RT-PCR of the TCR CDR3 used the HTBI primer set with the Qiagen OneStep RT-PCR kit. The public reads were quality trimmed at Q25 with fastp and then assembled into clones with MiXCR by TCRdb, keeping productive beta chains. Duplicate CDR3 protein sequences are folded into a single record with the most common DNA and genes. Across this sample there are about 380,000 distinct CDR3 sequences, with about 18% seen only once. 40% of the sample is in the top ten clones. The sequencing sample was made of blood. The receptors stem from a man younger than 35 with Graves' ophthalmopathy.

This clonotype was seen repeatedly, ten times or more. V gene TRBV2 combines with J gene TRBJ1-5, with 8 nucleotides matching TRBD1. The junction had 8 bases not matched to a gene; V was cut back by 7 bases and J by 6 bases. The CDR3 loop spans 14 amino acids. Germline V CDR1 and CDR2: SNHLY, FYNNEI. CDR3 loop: CASNAQGVGQPQHF. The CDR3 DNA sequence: TGTGCCAGCAACGCACAGGGGGTAGGTCAGCCCCAGCATTTT.

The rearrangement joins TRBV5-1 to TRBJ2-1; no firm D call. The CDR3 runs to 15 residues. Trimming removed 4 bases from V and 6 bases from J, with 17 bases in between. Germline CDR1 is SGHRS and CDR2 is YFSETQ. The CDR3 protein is CASSVNKGAVNEQFF. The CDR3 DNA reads TGCGCCAGCAGCGTTAACAAAGGCGCAGTCAATGAGCAGTTCTTC.

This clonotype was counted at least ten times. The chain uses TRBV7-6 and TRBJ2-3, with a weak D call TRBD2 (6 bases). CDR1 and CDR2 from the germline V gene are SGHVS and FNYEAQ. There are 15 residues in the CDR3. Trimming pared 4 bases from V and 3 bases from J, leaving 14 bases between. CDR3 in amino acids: CASSSTGTETDTQYF. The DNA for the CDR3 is TGTGCCAGCAGCTCGACCGGGACTGAAACAGATACGCAGTATTTT.

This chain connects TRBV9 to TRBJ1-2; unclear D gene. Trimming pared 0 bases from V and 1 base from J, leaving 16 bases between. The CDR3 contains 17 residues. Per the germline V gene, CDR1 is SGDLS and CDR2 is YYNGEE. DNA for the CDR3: TGTGCCAGCAGCGTAGACTCGCGGAACCCGAATAACTATGGCTACACCTTC. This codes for CASSVDSRNPNNYGYTF.

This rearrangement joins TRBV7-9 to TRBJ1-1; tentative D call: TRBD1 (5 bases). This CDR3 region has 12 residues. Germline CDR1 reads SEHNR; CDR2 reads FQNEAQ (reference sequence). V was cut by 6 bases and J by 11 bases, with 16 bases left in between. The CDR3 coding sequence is TGTGCCAGCAGGGACACGGGACCTCTGGCTTTCTTT. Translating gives CASRDTGPLAFF.

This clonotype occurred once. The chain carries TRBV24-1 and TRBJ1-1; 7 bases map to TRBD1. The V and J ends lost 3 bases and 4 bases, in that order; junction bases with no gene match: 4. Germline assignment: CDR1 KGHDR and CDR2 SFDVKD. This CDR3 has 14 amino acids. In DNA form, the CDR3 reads TGTGCCACCAGTGATCGCAGGGGGGCCACTGAAGCTTTCTTT. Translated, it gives CATSDRRGATEAFF.

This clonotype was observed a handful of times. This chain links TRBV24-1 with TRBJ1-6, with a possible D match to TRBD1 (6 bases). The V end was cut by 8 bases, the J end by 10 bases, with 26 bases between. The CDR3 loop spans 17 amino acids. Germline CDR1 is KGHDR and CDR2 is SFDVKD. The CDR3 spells CATTAKGGARANSPLHF. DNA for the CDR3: TGTGCCACCACCGCCAAAGGGGGGGCAAGGGCCAACTCACCCCTCCACTTT.

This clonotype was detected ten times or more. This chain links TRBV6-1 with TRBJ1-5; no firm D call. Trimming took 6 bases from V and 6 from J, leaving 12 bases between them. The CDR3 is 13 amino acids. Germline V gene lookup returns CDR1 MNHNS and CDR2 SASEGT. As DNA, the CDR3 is TGTGCCAGCAGAATGGATCTCTCTCAGCCCCAGCATTTT. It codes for CASRMDLSQPQHF.

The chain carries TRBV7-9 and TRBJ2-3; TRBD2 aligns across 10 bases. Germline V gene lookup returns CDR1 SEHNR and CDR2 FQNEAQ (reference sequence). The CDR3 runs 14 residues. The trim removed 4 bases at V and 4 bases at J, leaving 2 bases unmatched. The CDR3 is CASSSAGGPDTQYF. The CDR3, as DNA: TGTGCCAGCAGCTCAGCGGGGGGGCCAGATACGCAGTATTTT.

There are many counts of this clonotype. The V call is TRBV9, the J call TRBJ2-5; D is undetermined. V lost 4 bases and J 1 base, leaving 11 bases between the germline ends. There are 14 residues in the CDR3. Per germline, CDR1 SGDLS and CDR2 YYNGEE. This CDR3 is CASSPRPVQETQYF. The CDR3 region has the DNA TGTGCCAGCAGCCCTCGTCCGGTCCAAGAGACCCAGTACTTC.

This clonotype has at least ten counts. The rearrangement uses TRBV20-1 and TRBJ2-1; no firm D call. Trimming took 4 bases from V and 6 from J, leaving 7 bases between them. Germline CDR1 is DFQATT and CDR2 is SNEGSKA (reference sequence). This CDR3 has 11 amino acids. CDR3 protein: CSAIWANEQFF. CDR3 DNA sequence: TGCAGTGCTATTTGGGCCAATGAGCAGTTCTTC.

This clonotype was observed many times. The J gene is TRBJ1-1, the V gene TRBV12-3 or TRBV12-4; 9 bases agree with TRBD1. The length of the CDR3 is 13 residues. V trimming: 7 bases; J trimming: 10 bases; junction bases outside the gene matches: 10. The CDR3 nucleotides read TGTGCCAGCATGGCCGGGACAGGGTGGCTAGCTTTCTTT. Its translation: CASMAGTGWLAFF.

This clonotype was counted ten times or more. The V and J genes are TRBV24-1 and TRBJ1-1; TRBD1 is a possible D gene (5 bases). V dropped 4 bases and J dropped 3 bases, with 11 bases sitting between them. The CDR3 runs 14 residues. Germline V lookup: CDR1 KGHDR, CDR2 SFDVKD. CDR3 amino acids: CATSERGVDTEAFF. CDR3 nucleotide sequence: TGTGCCACCAGTGAGAGAGGGGTCGACACTGAAGCTTTCTTT.

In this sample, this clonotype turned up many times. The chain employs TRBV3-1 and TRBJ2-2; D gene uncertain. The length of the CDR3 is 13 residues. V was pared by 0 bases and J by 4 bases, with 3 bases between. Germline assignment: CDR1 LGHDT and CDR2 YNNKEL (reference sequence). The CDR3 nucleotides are TGTGCCAGCAGCCAAGATCCCACCGGGGAGCTGTTTTTT. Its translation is CASSQDPTGELFF.

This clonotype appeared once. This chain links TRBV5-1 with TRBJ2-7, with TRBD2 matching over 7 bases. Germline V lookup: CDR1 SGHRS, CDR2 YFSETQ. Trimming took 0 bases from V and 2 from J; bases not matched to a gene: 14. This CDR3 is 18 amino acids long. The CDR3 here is CASSLGERGLGRAYEQYF. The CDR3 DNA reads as TGCGCCAGCAGCTTGGGGGAGCGGGGCCTAGGGAGGGCCTACGAGCAGTACTTC.

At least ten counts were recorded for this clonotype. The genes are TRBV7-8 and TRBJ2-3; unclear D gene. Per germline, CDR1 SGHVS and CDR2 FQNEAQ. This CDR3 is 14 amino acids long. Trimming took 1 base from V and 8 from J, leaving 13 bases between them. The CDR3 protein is CASSLEAKGLTQYF. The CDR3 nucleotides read TGTGCCAGCAGCTTAGAGGCTAAGGGCCTTACGCAGTATTTT.

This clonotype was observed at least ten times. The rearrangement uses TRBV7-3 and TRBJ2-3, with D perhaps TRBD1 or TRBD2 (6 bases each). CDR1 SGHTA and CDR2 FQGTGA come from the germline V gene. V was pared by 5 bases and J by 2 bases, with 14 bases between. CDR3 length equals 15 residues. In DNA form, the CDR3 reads TGTGCCAGCAGCCCGGTCGGGGGCGACACAGATACGCAGTATTTT. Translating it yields CASSPVGGDTDTQYF.

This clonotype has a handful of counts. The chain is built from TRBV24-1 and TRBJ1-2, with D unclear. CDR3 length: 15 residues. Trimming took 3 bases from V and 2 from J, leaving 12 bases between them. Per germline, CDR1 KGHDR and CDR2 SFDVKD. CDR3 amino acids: CATSDDSSLNYGYTF. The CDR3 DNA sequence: TGTGCCACCAGTGATGATTCCTCCCTCAACTATGGCTACACCTTC.

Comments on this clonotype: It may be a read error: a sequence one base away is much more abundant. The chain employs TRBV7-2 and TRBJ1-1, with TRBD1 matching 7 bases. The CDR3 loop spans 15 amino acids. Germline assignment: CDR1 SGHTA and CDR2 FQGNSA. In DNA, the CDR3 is TGTGCCTGCAGCTTGCTTGACAGGGACAACACTGAAGCTTTCTTT. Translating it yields CACSLLDRDNTEAFF.

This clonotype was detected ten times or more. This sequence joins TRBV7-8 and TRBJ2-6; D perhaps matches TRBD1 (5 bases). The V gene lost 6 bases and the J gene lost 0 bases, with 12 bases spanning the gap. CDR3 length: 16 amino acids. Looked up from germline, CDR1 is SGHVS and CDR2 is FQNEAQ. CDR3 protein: CASRRQTGSGANVLTF. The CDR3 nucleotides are TGTGCCAGCAGACGACAAACAGGCTCTGGGGCCAACGTCCTGACTTTC.